The 32 T cell receptor beta chains listed next were all sequenced from one sample in a study of cytomegalovirus exposure and HLA in healthy donors. PCR used 60 Vbeta primers and 13 Jbeta primers. The assay was immunoSEQ multiplex PCR, and TCRdb's table has in-frame clones only and misses some. The sample has more than 65,000 clones, 82% seen once. Sequencing was performed on PBMCs. Source of these receptors: a man younger than 30 in good health and CMV-seronegative.

The V call is TRBV28, the J call TRBJ1-2; D not resolved. CDR3 length: 13 amino acids. The V end was cut by 4 bases, the J end by 1 base, with 7 bases between. Germline values: CDR1 MDHEN, CDR2 SYDVKM. The DNA for the CDR3 is TGTGCCAGCAGTTCACATGTTAACTATGGCTACACCTTC. Protein product: CASSSHVNYGYTF.

The rearrangement joins TRBV2 to TRBJ1-1, with D unclear. Trimming took 6 bases from V and 0 from J, leaving 14 bases between them. Germline V gene sequence: CDR1 SNHLY, CDR2 FYNNEI. The CDR3 length is 15 residues. CDR3 loop: CASSELGLLNTEAFF. The CDR3 nucleotides are TGTGCCAGCAGCGAACTAGGACTTCTGAACACTGAAGCTTTCTTT.

This chain connects TRBV7-8 to TRBJ1-1, with D possibly matching TRBD1 (5 bases). Between the trimmed V and J ends, which lost 5 bases and 0 bases, there was a span of 13 bases. The germline V gene has CDR1 SGHVS and CDR2 FQNEAQ. This CDR3 contains 15 residues. CDR3 DNA: TGTGCCAGCAGCGAAAGACAGCACATGAACACTGAAGCTTTCTTT. This encodes CASSERQHMNTEAFF.

The rearrangement joins TRBV27 to TRBJ2-7; TRBD2 aligns across 8 bases. CDR1 is MNHEY and CDR2 is SMNVEV in the germline V gene (reference sequence). Losses at the gene ends were 0 bases for V and 5 bases for J; bases not matched to a gene: 6. The CDR3 covers 15 residues. The DNA for the CDR3 is TGTGCCAGCAGTTTATCGGGGGGCGGGAGGAACGAGCAGTACTTC. Its protein product is CASSLSGGGRNEQYF.

V is TRBV5-4 and J is TRBJ1-1, with 7 bases identical to TRBD1. The CDR3 length is 13 residues. Trimming took 4 bases from V and 2 from J; bases not matched to a gene: 2. CDR1 and CDR2 from the germline V gene are SGHNT and YYREEE (reference sequence). The CDR3 region has the DNA TGTGCCAGCAGCCGGGACAGCAACACTGAAGCTTTCTTT. As protein: CASSRDSNTEAFF.

This chain joins TRBV25-1 and TRBJ1-5; 11 bases line up with TRBD1. Germline CDR1 reads MGHDK; CDR2 reads SYGVNS. V lost 5 bases and J lost 3; bases outside the gene matches: 9. The CDR3 loop spans 17 amino acids. The CDR3 DNA reads TGTGCCAGCAGTCCAGGACAGGGGGCTTGGGTCAATCAGCCCCAGCATTTT. Amino acids: CASSPGQGAWVNQPQHF.

Notes on this clone: At one end, the junction sequence differs from germline, possibly due to a read error. The chain is built from TRBV11-1 and TRBJ2-5; TRBD1 aligns across 10 bases. The CDR3 runs 18 residues. Germline V gene sequence: CDR1 SGHAT, CDR2 FQDESV (reference sequence). The CDR3 DNA reads TGTGCCAACAGCCCACACGACCGGGGACAGGGGTACCTCGGGACCCAGTACTTC. It translates to CANSPHDRGQGYLGTQYF.

This clone has just a few counts. V gene TRBV5-6 combines with J gene TRBJ1-2; D ambiguous. Trimming removed 4 bases at V and 1 base at J, with 14 bases between. Germline lookup yields CDR1 SGHDT and CDR2 YYEEEE. The CDR3 extends over 15 amino acids. The CDR3 reads CASSPIGGGNYGYTF. The CDR3 DNA reads as TGTGCCAGCAGCCCCATTGGCGGAGGTAACTATGGCTACACCTTC.

The chain combines TRBV5-1 with TRBJ2-6; 9 positions agree with TRBD1. Looked up from germline, CDR1 is SGHRS and CDR2 is YFSETQ. V gave up 0 bases and J gave up 8 bases; unmatched junction bases: 9. The CDR3 is 17 amino acids. This CDR3 reads CASSLGDAQGASNVLTF. CDR3 nucleotides: TGCGCCAGCAGCTTGGGGGATGCACAGGGGGCATCCAACGTCCTGACTTTC.

The gene calls are TRBV28 and TRBJ2-6; D possibly corresponds to TRBD1 (5 bases). This CDR3 contains 14 residues. V was shortened by 6 bases and J by 1 base, with 7 bases between the two germline ends. Germline V gene data show CDR1 as MDHEN and CDR2 as SYDVKM. The CDR3 region is CASSPGSGANVLTF. As DNA, the CDR3 is TGTGCCAGCAGCCCAGGGTCTGGGGCCAACGTCCTGACTTTC.

This chain uses TRBV28 with TRBJ2-7, with D tentatively TRBD1 (6 bases). Germline V CDR1 and CDR2: MDHEN, SYDVKM. The V and J ends lost 3 bases and 6 bases respectively, with 9 bases between them. This CDR3 comprises 12 residues. The DNA of the CDR3 is TGTGCCAGCAGTTTTAGGGGGTTCGAGCAGTACTTC. This gives the protein CASSFRGFEQYF. Together with reference TRBV28 and TRBJ2-7, the CDR3 gives the full variable domain: DVKVTQSSRYLVKRTGEKVFLECVQDMDHENMFWYRQDPGLGLRLIYFSYDVKMKEKGDIPEGYSVSREKKERFSLILESASTNQTSMYLCASSFRGFEQYFGPGTRLTVT.

CDR3 bases: TGTGCCAGCAGTGAAGCGAGGTCCTACGAGCAGTACTTC. It encodes CASSEARSYEQYF. This rearrangement joins TRBV2 to TRBJ2-7; unclear D gene. V was cut by 0 bases and J by 1 base, with 4 bases left in between. Germline CDR1 is SNHLY and CDR2 is FYNNEI. CDR3 length equals 13 residues.

The chain is built from TRBV27 and TRBJ2-7, with TRBD1 identical over 8 bases. In germline, CDR1 is MNHEY, CDR2 SMNVEV (reference sequence). The CDR3 runs to 14 residues. The J segment lost 4 bases and the V segment lost 3 bases, leaving 5 bases of the junction unmatched. CDR3 amino acids: CASSFGQGGYEQYF. The DNA for the CDR3 is TGTGCCAGCAGTTTCGGACAGGGAGGATACGAGCAGTACTTC.

The rearrangement links TRBV10-3 to TRBJ2-7; 9 bases line up with TRBD1. This CDR3 comprises 15 residues. V dropped 6 bases and J dropped 5; count of bases not matched to a gene: 11. Looked up from germline, CDR1 is ENHRY and CDR2 is SYGVKD. The CDR3 loop reads CAIRLKTGGANEQYF. The CDR3 DNA reads as TGTGCCATCAGACTTAAGACAGGGGGTGCTAACGAGCAGTACTTC.

The chain employs TRBV6-4 and TRBJ2-3, with D possibly matching TRBD2 (6 bases). The CDR3 runs 14 residues. In germline, CDR1 is MRHNA, CDR2 SNTAGT. V was clipped by 4 bases and J by 4 bases, with 12 bases between them. The CDR3: CASSGTSTADTQYF. In DNA form, the CDR3 reads TGTGCCAGCAGTGGAACTAGCACGGCAGATACGCAGTATTTT.

There are a few counts of this clone. The CDR3 sequence: CASSDSGTSGSNEQFF. In DNA, the CDR3 is TGTGCCAGCAGTGACTCCGGGACTAGCGGGAGCAATGAGCAGTTCTTC. V usage is TRBV6-4 and J usage is TRBJ2-1, with TRBD2 matching over 14 bases. This CDR3 has 16 amino acids. CDR1 and CDR2 from the germline V gene are MRHNA and SNTAGT. Trimming cost V 0 bases and J 6 bases; bases outside gene matches: 1.

The rearrangement joins TRBV7-9 to TRBJ2-3, with 8 bases identical to TRBD2. V was clipped by 5 bases and J by 0 bases; unmatched bases: 10. This CDR3 has 17 amino acids. Per the germline V gene, CDR1 is SEHNR and CDR2 is FQNEAQ (reference sequence). The CDR3 protein is CASSPPVAGTSTDTQYF. DNA for the CDR3: TGTGCCAGCAGCCCCCCCGTAGCGGGGACAAGCACAGATACGCAGTATTTT.

This chain uses TRBV7-2 with TRBJ2-1; D not resolved. Germline V gene sequence: CDR1 SGHTA, CDR2 FQGNSA. The CDR3 consists of 16 residues. With 5 bases removed from V and 6 bases from J, the gap between germline ends came to 20 bases. CDR3 DNA sequence: TGTGCCAGCAGCCCTAGTGGCAGATTAGTCGGCAATGAGCAGTTCTTC. Amino acid sequence: CASSPSGRLVGNEQFF.

The chain couples TRBV11-2 to TRBJ2-6, with 8 bases lining up with TRBD1. The CDR3 covers 20 residues. The trim removed 0 bases at V and 0 bases at J, leaving 10 bases unmatched. CDR1 and CDR2 from the germline V gene are SGHAT and FQNNGV. The CDR3 spells CASSLEDRARRFSGANVLTF. In DNA form, the CDR3 reads TGTGCCAGCAGCTTAGAGGACAGGGCTCGTCGGTTCTCTGGGGCCAACGTCCTGACTTTC.

This rearrangement joins TRBV28 to TRBJ1-6; TRBD1 might be the D (5 bases). CDR3 length: 15 residues. V was cut by 6 bases and J by 9 bases, with 18 bases left in between. Germline CDR1 and CDR2: MDHEN and SYDVKM. CDR3: CASSFTNPGGSPLHF. In DNA form, the CDR3 reads TGTGCCAGCAGCTTCACGAATCCCGGGGGTTCACCCCTCCACTTT.

This clone was counted between two and nine times. This sequence joins TRBV5-1 and TRBJ1-1, with D perhaps matching TRBD1 (5 bases). The V gene lost 0 bases and the J gene lost 4 bases, with 10 bases spanning the gap. This CDR3 is built from 14 residues. CDR1 is SGHRS and CDR2 is YFSETQ in the germline V gene. This CDR3 is CASSLEGEVTEAFF. DNA for the CDR3: TGCGCCAGCAGCTTGGAAGGGGAGGTCACTGAAGCTTTCTTT.

This clone was observed a few times. The chain has TRBV29-1 and TRBJ2-7; TRBD1 matches at 8 bases. Germline trimming cut 6 bases from V and 0 bases from J; bases unmatched to any gene: 7. The germline CDR1 and CDR2 sequences are SQVTM and ANQGSEA. The CDR3 is made up of 14 amino acids. DNA of the CDR3: TGCAGCGTCGCCGGGGACAGGAGCTCCTACGAGCAGTACTTC. It codes for CSVAGDRSSYEQYF.

The chain links TRBV23-1 to TRBJ2-7; a possible D gene is TRBD1 (6 bases). TRBV23-1 is an open reading frame whose function is uncertain. V was cut by 0 bases and J by 2 bases, with 17 bases left in between. CDR3 length equals 17 residues. The CDR3 is CASSQSDRNCGTYEQYF. CDR3 DNA sequence: TGCGCCAGCAGTCAATCGGACAGAAACTGTGGAACCTACGAGCAGTACTTC.

The chain employs TRBV28 and TRBJ2-7; 7 bases are shared with TRBD1. Trimming at V came to 9 bases and at J to 2 bases, leaving 4 bases not matched to a gene. Looked up from germline, CDR1 is MDHEN and CDR2 is SYDVKM. The CDR3 spans 12 residues. This chain's CDR3 is CASFDRAYEQYF. CDR3 DNA: TGTGCCAGTTTTGACAGGGCCTACGAGCAGTACTTC.

This clone has more than one count but fewer than ten. This rearrangement joins TRBV19 to TRBJ1-5, with D possibly matching TRBD1 (5 bases). Trimming removed 2 bases from V and 7 bases from J, with 12 bases in between. The germline gives CDR1 LNHDA, CDR2 SQIVND (reference sequence). This CDR3 spans 14 amino acids. The CDR3 bases are TGTGCCAGTAGTATAATTGGGGCTGGGCAGCCCCAGCATTTT. Translation: CASSIIGAGQPQHF.

This rearrangement joins TRBV18 to TRBJ2-3; TRBD1 matches at 7 bases. V gave up 2 bases and J gave up 3 bases; unmatched junction bases: 8. There are 16 residues in the CDR3. Per germline, CDR1 KGHSH and CDR2 LQKENI. CDR3 coding DNA: TGTGCCAGCTCACCAATCGGGACAGTCTTAACAGATACGCAGTATTTT. Protein sequence: CASSPIGTVLTDTQYF.

The chain recombines TRBV5-1 with TRBJ2-3, with 7 positions matching TRBD1. Germline CDR1 is SGHRS and CDR2 is YFSETQ. This CDR3 region has 17 residues. Unmatched junction bases numbered 11, after V lost 4 bases and J lost 0 bases. The CDR3 DNA is TGCGCCAGCAGCATTTATAACAGGGGACGAAGCACAGATACGCAGTATTTT. It encodes CASSIYNRGRSTDTQYF.

The V and J genes are TRBV11-1 and TRBJ1-4, with D perhaps matching TRBD1 (6 bases). The germline V gene encodes CDR1 SGHAT and CDR2 FQDESV (reference sequence). Trimming stripped 6 bases from V and 7 bases from J, with 15 bases between. This CDR3 spans 14 amino acids. This CDR3 is CASRRGSRSEKLFF. The DNA of the CDR3 is TGTGCCAGCAGGAGGGGGTCGCGAAGTGAAAAACTGTTTTTT.

The chain is built from TRBV7-3 and TRBJ2-4; 11 bases map to TRBD2. The junction had 6 bases not matched to a gene; V was cut back by 5 bases and J by 0 bases. This CDR3 contains 17 residues. Germline lookup yields CDR1 SGHTA and CDR2 FQGTGA. The CDR3 DNA reads as TGTGCCAGCAGCGCCGGACTAGCGGGTGGAGCCAAAAACATTCAGTACTTC. Translating it yields CASSAGLAGGAKNIQYF.

J is TRBJ2-7 and V is TRBV7-8; 9 nucleotides line up with TRBD2. CDR1 SGHVS and CDR2 FQNEAQ come from the germline V gene. The CDR3 sequence is 17 residues long. After removal of 1 base from V and 0 bases from J, the junction contained 7 bases not matched to a gene. The CDR3: CASSLGGLATSSYEQYF. DNA for the CDR3: TGTGCCAGCAGCTTAGGCGGACTAGCGACCAGCTCCTACGAGCAGTACTTC.

The genes are TRBV6-6 and TRBJ2-7, with TRBD1 matching over 8 bases. Germline V gene lookup returns CDR1 MNHNY and CDR2 SVGAGI (reference sequence). Unmatched junction bases numbered 9, after V lost 7 bases and J lost 4 bases. The CDR3 sequence is 14 residues long. The CDR3 sequence is CASTNAGGSYEQYF. CDR3 nucleotides: TGTGCCAGCACTAACGCAGGGGGCTCGTACGAGCAGTACTTC.

The V call is TRBV4-3, the J call TRBJ2-7; D might be TRBD1 (6 bases). Trimming cost V 0 bases and J 6 bases, with 9 bases left between them. This CDR3 spans 13 amino acids. The germline V gene has CDR1 LGHNA and CDR2 YSLEER. The CDR3 nucleotides are TGCGCCAGCAGCCAAGATGGGGGCTCCGAGCAGTACTTC. Its translation is CASSQDGGSEQYF.